This T cell receptor (beta chain) was identified during a study of blood T cell repertoires in COVID-19. Source study methods: Amplification from reference gene primers served as the basis for estimated nucleated cell counts. Some clones are missing from TCRdb's copy, which holds only in-frame ones; the method was immunoSEQ multiplex PCR. For V, J and clone size, that table is used; D and trimming come from the DNA. The data contain some 230,000 clones, 70% to 85% of them singletons. CDR1 and CDR2 from the germline V gene are SGHNT and YYREEE (reference sequence). The CDR3 sequence is 14 residues long. Between the trimmed V and J ends, which lost 0 bases and 1 base, there was a span of 5 bases.

V and J are TRBV5-4 and TRBJ1-5; no definite D call. Sample: PBMCs or T cells enriched from blood (not recorded which). This sequence was found in a man aged 40-49 years who had recovered from COVID-19. The CDR3 region is CASSLGGSNQPQHF. For the CDR3, the DNA is TGTGCCAGCAGCTTGGGAGGGAGCAATCAGCCCCAGCATTTT.